The rows below give T cell receptor beta chains drawn from one sample of a study of CD8 T cells in ankylosing spondylitis. MiXCR was run by TCRdb on the 5' RACE reads, yielding one entry per CDR3 protein. The sample records about 500,000 distinct CDR3 sequences, roughly 5.2% being singletons. Sequencing was done on a sample of blood, either unsorted or a sorted T cell fraction (not recorded which). These TCRs come from a male donor with ankylosing spondylitis. Each CDR3 is given with its conserved first and last residue. Each record gives: CDR3 DNA, CDR3 protein, D gene, V gene, J gene, CDR3 length, clone size. D genes are given only for firm matches. For some rows the clone size is stated as once, few or many, or as a class when expanded; others skip it.

DNA: TGCGCCACCCGCGACGGGCAGGGGCCTGAAGCTTTCTTT
CDR3: CATRDGQGPEAFF
D: -
V: TRBV5-1
J: TRBJ1-1
length: 13
size: many

DNA: TGTGCCAGCAGTGGACCACCCGGGACAGGGAACACCGGGGAGCTGTTTTTT
CDR3: CASSGPPGTGNTGELFF
D: TRBD1
V: TRBV25-1
J: TRBJ2-2
length: 17
size: many

DNA: TGTGCCACTACCGGGCTTGACAGGCCTAAGGACACCATATATTTT
CDR3: CATTGLDRPKDTIYF
D: -
V: TRBV10-3
J: TRBJ1-3
length: 15
size: many

DNA: TGCGCCAGCAGCCAAGTCGCAGGGCGAGGACAGACCCAGTACTTC
CDR3: CASSQVAGRGQTQYF
D: -
V: TRBV4-3
J: TRBJ2-5
length: 15
size: many

DNA: TGTGCCAGCACCCCCAACAGGGACTCCTACAATGAGCAGTTCTTC
CDR3: CASTPNRDSYNEQFF
D: -
V: TRBV6-8
J: TRBJ2-1
length: 15
size: many

DNA: TGTGCCAGCAGTACCCGACAGCCGCTTATGACTGAAGCTTTCTTT
CDR3: CASSTRQPLMTEAFF
D: -
V: TRBV27
J: TRBJ1-1
length: 15
size: many

DNA: TGTGCCAGCAGCTTAAGCGGTCTGCCCCAGCATTTT
CDR3: CASSLSGLPQHF
D: -
V: TRBV7-9
J: TRBJ1-5
length: 12
size: many

DNA: TGTGCCAGCAGCGGGACTAGCGATACCTACGAGCAGTACTTC
CDR3: CASSGTSDTYEQYF
D: TRBD2
V: TRBV7-9
J: TRBJ2-7
length: 14
size: many

DNA: TGCGCCAGCAGCCAGGGGAGCGGGAGAACCTACAATGAGCAGTTCTTC
CDR3: CASSQGSGRTYNEQFF
D: TRBD2
V: TRBV4-1
J: TRBJ2-1
length: 16
size: few

DNA: TGCAGCGTTGGCGGCAGCGCGAACACCGGGGAGCTGTTTTTT
CDR3: CSVGGSANTGELFF
D: -
V: TRBV29-1
J: TRBJ2-2
length: 14
size: few

DNA: TGCGCCAGCAGCTCCGGAAATGGGGGAGACTATGGCTACACCTTC
CDR3: CASSSGNGGDYGYTF
D: -
V: TRBV5-1
J: TRBJ1-2
length: 15
size: many

DNA: TGTGCCAGCAGTTCCCCTGGGGGGCGGTGGCAGTTCTTC
CDR3: CASSSPGGRWQFF
D: -
V: TRBV6-5
J: TRBJ2-1
length: 13
size: many

DNA: TGTGCCAGCAGTTTTGACACAAACACTGAAGCTTTCTTT
CDR3: CASSFDTNTEAFF
D: -
V: TRBV6-2/TRBV6-3
J: TRBJ1-1
length: 13
size: many

DNA: TGTGCCAGCAGCAAGGTCGCAGGCTGCTACAATCAGCCCCAGCATTTT
CDR3: CASSKVAGCYNQPQHF
D: -
V: TRBV21-1
J: TRBJ1-5
length: 16
size: many

DNA: TGTGCCATCAGGGCCGGGGGCTACGAGCAGTACTTC
CDR3: CAIRAGGYEQYF
D: -
V: TRBV10-3
J: TRBJ2-7
length: 12
size: few

DNA: TGTGCCAGCAGTTTTGGGTGGAGCCGGACCTACGAGCAGTACTTC
CDR3: CASSFGWSRTYEQYF
D: -
V: TRBV28
J: TRBJ2-7
length: 15
size: -

DNA: TGTGCCAGCACCATAAATCCGGCGGGGGGCTACAATGAGCAGTTCTTC
CDR3: CASTINPAGGYNEQFF
D: TRBD2
V: TRBV7-2
J: TRBJ2-1
length: 16
size: many

DNA: TGTGCCAGCAGCCACCTTGCGGGGCCCCTGGGCTTC
CDR3: CASSHLAGPLGF
D: -
V: TRBV3-1
J: TRBJ2-7
length: 12
size: few

DNA: TGTGCCAGCAAAATACGGGGGGGCCTCCAAGAGACCCAGTACTTC
CDR3: CASKIRGGLQETQYF
D: TRBD2
V: TRBV7-9
J: TRBJ2-5
length: 15
size: few

DNA: TGTGCCAGCAGTTCGGACGGGAGGGCGGAGTTCTTC
CDR3: CASSSDGRAEFF
D: TRBD2
V: TRBV28
J: TRBJ2-1
length: 12
size: -

DNA: TGCGCCAGCAGCCTGACGGGACTGTCCTATAATTCACCCCTCCACTTT
CDR3: CASSLTGLSYNSPLHF
D: -
V: TRBV5-1
J: TRBJ1-6
length: 16
size: -

DNA: TGCAGTGCTAGACTGACTCTACCGGTCGACAATGAGCAGTTCTTC
CDR3: CSARLTLPVDNEQFF
D: -
V: TRBV20-1
J: TRBJ2-1
length: 15
size: many

DNA: TGCGCCAGCAGTTCTGACCCCAGGGGCGCGAGTACCGGGGAGCTGTTTTTT
CDR3: CASSSDPRGASTGELFF
D: -
V: TRBV5-1
J: TRBJ2-2
length: 17
size: many

DNA: TGTGCCAGCAGCCAAGATATAGGGCAGGGGGTCTCCTACGAGCAGTACTTC
CDR3: CASSQDIGQGVSYEQYF
D: TRBD1
V: TRBV4-2
J: TRBJ2-7
length: 17
size: many

DNA: TGTGCCATCAGTGAGAGGAGAGGGACTTTGGGCTACGAGCAGTACTTC
CDR3: CAISERRGTLGYEQYF
D: -
V: TRBV10-3
J: TRBJ2-7
length: 16
size: many

DNA: TGTGCCAGCAGCTTCACAGGGGAACCACGAGCGGGTACTCCCTACGAGCAGTACTTC
CDR3: CASSFTGEPRAGTPYEQYF
D: -
V: TRBV7-9
J: TRBJ2-7
length: 19
size: few

DNA: TGCGCCAGCAGCTTCGGGGGACAGGGGCTCAATGAGCAGTTCTTC
CDR3: CASSFGGQGLNEQFF
D: TRBD1
V: TRBV5-1
J: TRBJ2-1
length: 15
size: many

DNA: TGTGCCAGCAGCCCCGCACTGGTTCTGGAAACTGAAGCTTTCTTT
CDR3: CASSPALVLETEAFF
D: -
V: TRBV7-9
J: TRBJ1-1
length: 15
size: many

DNA: TGTGCCAGCAGTTTAGGAGGGGACACGAACACCGGGGAGCTGTTTTTT
CDR3: CASSLGGDTNTGELFF
D: -
V: TRBV7-9
J: TRBJ2-2
length: 16
size: many

DNA: TGTGCCAGCAGCTCCTACCGGACAGGGTTGGGCGAGCAGTACTTC
CDR3: CASSSYRTGLGEQYF
D: TRBD1
V: TRBV7-2
J: TRBJ2-7
length: 15
size: many

DNA: TGTGCCAGCAGCCGACTTAGGAACCGGGGCCGCACAGATACGCAGTATTTT
CDR3: CASSRLRNRGRTDTQYF
D: -
V: TRBV16
J: TRBJ2-3
length: 17
size: few

DNA: TGCGCCAGCACGGCTAGCGGGAGGGCCAGGATAAATGAGCAGTTCTTC
CDR3: CASTASGRARINEQFF
D: TRBD2
V: TRBV5-1
J: TRBJ2-1
length: 16
size: many

DNA: TGTGCCAGCAGCTACAGGATGAACACCGGGGAGCTGTTTTTT
CDR3: CASSYRMNTGELFF
D: -
V: TRBV7-2
J: TRBJ2-2
length: 14
size: many

DNA: TGCAGCGTTGAAGGACTGGTTTATGGCTACACCTTC
CDR3: CSVEGLVYGYTF
D: -
V: TRBV29-1
J: TRBJ1-2
length: 12
size: many

DNA: TGTGCCAGCAGTTTAAACCGGGACAAACGAATAGCGGGAGTTAGCACAGATACGCAGTATTTT
CDR3: CASSLNRDKRIAGVSTDTQYF
D: TRBD2
V: TRBV27
J: TRBJ2-3
length: 21
size: -

DNA: TGCGCCAGCAGCTTCTACCTCGGGGAATACAATGAGCAGTTCTTC
CDR3: CASSFYLGEYNEQFF
D: -
V: TRBV5-1
J: TRBJ2-1
length: 15
size: -

DNA: TGCAGTGCTAGAGCCCGGACAGGGGCCACCGGCTACACCTTC
CDR3: CSARARTGATGYTF
D: TRBD1
V: TRBV20-1
J: TRBJ1-2
length: 14
size: few